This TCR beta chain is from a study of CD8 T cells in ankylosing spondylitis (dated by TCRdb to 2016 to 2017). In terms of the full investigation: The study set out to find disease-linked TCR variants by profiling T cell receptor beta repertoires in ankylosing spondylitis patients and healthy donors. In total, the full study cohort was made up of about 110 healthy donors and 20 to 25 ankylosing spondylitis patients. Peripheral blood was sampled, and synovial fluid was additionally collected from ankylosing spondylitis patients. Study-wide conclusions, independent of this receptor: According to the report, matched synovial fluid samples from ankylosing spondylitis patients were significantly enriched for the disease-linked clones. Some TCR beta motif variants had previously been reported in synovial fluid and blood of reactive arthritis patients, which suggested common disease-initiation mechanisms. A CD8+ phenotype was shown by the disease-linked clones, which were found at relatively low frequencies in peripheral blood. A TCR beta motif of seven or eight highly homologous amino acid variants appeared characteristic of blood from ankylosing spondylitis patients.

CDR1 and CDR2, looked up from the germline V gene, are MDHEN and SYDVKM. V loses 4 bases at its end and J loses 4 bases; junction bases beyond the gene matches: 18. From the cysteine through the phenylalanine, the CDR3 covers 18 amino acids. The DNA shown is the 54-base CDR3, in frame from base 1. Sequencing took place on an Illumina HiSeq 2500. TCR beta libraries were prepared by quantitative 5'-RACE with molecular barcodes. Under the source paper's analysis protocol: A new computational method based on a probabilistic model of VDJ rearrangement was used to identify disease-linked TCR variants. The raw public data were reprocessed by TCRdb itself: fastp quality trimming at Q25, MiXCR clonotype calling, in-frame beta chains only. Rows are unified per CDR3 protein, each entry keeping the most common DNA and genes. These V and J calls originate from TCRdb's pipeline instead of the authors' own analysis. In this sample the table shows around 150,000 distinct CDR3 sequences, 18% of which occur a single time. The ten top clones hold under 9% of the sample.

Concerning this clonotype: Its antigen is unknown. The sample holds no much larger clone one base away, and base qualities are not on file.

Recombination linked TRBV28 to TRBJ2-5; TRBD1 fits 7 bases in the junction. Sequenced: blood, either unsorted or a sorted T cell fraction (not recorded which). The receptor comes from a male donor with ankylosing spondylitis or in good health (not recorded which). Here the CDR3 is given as CASSSPRGDRVQSETQYF. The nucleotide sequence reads TGTGCCAGCAGTTCTCCACGGGGAGACAGGGTCCAGTCAGAGACCCAGTACTTC.